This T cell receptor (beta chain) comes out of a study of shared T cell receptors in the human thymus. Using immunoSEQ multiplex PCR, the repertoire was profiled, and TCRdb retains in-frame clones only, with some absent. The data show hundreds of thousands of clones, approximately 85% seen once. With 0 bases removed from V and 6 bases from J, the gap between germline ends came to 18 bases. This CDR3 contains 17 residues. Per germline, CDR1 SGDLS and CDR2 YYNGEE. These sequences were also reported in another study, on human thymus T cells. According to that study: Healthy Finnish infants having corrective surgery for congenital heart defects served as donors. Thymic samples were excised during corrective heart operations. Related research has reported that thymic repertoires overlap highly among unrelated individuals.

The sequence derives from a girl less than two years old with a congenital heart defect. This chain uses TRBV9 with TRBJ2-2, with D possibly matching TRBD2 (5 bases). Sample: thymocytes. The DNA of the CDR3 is TGTGCCAGCAGCGTAGACTCTCCCAACACGAGGGCCGGGGAGCTGTTTTTT. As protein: CASSVDSPNTRAGELFF.